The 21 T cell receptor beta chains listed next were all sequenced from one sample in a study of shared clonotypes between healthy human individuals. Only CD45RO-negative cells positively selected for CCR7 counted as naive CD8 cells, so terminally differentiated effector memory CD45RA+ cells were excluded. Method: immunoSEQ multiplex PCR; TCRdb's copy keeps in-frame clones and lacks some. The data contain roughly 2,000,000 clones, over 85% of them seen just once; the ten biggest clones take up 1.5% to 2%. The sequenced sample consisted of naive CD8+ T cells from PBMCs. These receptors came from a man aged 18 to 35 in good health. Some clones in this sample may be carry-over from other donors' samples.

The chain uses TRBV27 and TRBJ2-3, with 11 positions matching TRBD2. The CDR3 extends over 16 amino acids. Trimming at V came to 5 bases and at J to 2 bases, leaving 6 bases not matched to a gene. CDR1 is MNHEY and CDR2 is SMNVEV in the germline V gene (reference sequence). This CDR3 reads CASSTSGRSFTDTQYF. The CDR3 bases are TGTGCCAGCAGTACTAGCGGGAGATCCTTCACAGATACGCAGTATTTT.

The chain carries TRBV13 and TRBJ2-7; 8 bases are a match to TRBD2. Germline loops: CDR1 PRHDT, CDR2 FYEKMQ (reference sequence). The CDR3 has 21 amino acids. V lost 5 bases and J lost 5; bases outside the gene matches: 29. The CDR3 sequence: CASSPGLAIFGSPRGVNEQYF. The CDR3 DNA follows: TGTGCCAGCAGCCCCGGACTAGCTATCTTTGGAAGCCCTCGCGGGGTTAACGAGCAGTACTTC.

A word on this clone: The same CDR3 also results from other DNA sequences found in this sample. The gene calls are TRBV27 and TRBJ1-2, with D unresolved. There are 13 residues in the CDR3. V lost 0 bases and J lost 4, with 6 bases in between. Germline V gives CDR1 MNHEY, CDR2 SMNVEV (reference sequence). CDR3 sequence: CASSLSGIYGYTF. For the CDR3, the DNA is TGTGCCAGCAGTTTATCAGGGATCTATGGCTACACCTTC.

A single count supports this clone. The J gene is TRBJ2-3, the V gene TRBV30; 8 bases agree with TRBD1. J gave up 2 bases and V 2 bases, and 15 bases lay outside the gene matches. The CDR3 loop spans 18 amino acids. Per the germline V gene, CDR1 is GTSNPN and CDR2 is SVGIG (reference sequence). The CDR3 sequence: CAWSPTGQGVRYTDTQYF. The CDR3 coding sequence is TGTGCCTGGAGTCCAACCGGACAGGGCGTCCGGTACACAGATACGCAGTATTTT.

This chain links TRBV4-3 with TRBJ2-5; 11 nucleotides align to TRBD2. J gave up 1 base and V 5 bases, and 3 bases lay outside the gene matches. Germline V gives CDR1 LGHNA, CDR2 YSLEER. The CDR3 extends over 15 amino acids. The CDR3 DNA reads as TGCGCCAGCAGCTCGGGACTAGCGGCCCAAGAGACCCAGTACTTC. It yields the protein CASSSGLAAQETQYF.

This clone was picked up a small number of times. The CDR3 region is CASSQWTGKDYGYTF. In DNA, the CDR3 is TGCGCCAGCAGTCAATGGACAGGGAAGGACTATGGCTACACCTTC. V usage is TRBV23-1 and J usage is TRBJ1-2, with 8 bases matching TRBD1. TRBV23-1 is known as an ORF, though its function is uncertain. J gave up 3 bases and V 1 base, and 4 bases lay outside the gene matches. The CDR3 covers 15 residues.

In DNA form, the CDR3 reads TGTGCCAGTAGTATGAATGGTGCGGGAGGGCCGGGAAATGAGCAGTTCTTC. The encoded protein is CASSMNGAGGPGNEQFF. This sequence joins TRBV19 and TRBJ2-1; 9 nucleotides agree with TRBD2. The V gene end was trimmed by 3 bases and the J gene end by 7 bases; junction bases not matched to a gene: 13. The CDR3 is 17 residues long. Germline values: CDR1 LNHDA, CDR2 SQIVND (reference sequence).

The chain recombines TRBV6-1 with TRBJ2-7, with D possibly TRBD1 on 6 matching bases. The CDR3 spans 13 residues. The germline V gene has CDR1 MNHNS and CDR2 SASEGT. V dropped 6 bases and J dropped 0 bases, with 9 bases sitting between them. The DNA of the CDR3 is TGTGCCAGCAGGGGGGACACCTCCTACGAGCAGTACTTC. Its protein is CASRGDTSYEQYF.

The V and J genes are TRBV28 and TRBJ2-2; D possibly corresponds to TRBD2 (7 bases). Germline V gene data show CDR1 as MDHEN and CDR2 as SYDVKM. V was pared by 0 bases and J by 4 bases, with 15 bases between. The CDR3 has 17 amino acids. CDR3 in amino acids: CASSLWQGGVGTGELFF. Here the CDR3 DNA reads TGTGCCAGCAGTTTATGGCAAGGGGGGGTTGGCACCGGGGAGCTGTTTTTT.

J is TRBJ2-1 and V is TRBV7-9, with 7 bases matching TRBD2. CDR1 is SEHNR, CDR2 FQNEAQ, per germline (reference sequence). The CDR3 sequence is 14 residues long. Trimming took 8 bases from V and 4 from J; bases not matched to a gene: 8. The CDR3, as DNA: TGTGCCAGCGGCCTCGGCGGGGGATACAATGAGCAGTTCTTC. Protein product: CASGLGGGYNEQFF.

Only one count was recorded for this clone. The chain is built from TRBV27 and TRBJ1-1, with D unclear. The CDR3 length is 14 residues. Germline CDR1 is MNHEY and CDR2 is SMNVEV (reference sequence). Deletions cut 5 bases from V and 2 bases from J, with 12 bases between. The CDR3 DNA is TGTGCCAGCAGTGGACTTTGGGGTAACACTGAAGCTTTCTTT. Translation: CASSGLWGNTEAFF.

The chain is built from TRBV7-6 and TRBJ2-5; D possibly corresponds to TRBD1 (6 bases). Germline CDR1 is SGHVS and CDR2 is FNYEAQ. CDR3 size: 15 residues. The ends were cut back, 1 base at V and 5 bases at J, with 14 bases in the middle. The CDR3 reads CASSLGARGTETQYF. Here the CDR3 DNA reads TGTGCCAGCAGCTTAGGGGCCAGGGGTACCGAGACCCAGTACTTC.

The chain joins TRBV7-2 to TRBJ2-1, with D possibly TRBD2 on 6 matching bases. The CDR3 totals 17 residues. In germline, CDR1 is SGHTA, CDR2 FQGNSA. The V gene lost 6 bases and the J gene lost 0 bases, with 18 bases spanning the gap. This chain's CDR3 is CASSRRGSSASYNEQFF. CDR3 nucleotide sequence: TGTGCCAGCAGTCGCCGGGGGTCCTCGGCCTCCTACAATGAGCAGTTCTTC.

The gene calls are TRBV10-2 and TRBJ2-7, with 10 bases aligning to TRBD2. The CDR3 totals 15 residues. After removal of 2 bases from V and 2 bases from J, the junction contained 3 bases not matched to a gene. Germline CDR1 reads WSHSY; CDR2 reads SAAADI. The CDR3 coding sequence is TGCGCCAGCAGTGAGCATGGGACTAGCGCCTACGAGCAGTACTTC. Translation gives CASSEHGTSAYEQYF.

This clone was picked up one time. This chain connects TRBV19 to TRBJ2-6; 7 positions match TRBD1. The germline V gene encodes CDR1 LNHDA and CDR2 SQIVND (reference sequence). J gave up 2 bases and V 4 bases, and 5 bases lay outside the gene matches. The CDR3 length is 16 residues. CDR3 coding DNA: TGTGCCAGTAGTACCGGGACAGAGCCTGGGGCCAACGTCCTGACTTTC. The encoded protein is CASSTGTEPGANVLTF.

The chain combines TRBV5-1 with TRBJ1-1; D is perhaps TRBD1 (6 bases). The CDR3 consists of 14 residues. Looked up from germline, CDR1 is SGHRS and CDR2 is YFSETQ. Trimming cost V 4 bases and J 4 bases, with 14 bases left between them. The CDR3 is CASSLKGEGTEAFF. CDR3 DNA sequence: TGCGCCAGCAGCCTCAAGGGGGAGGGCACTGAAGCTTTCTTT.

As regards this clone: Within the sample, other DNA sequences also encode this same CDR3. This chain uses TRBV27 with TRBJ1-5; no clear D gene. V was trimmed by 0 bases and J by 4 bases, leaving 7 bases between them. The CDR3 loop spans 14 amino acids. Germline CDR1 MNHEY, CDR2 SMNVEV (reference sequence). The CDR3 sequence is CASSLSPVNQPQHF. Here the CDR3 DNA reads TGTGCCAGCAGTTTATCGCCAGTAAATCAGCCCCAGCATTTT.

The CDR3 DNA sequence: TGTGCCAGCAGTTTATTCGGCGGGGTGGGGGAGACCCAGTACTTC. Translating gives CASSLFGGVGETQYF. The rearrangement joins TRBV27 to TRBJ2-5; D is perhaps TRBD2 (6 bases). The CDR3 length is 15 residues. The germline CDR1 and CDR2 sequences are MNHEY and SMNVEV (reference sequence). The ends were cut back, 1 base at V and 5 bases at J, with 14 bases in the middle.

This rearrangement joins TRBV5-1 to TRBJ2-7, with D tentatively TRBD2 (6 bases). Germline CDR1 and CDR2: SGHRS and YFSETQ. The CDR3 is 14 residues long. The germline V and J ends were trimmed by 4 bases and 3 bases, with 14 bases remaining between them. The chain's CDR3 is CASSTRDFNYEQYF. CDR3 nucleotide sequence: TGCGCCAGCAGCACCCGGGACTTCAACTACGAGCAGTACTTC.

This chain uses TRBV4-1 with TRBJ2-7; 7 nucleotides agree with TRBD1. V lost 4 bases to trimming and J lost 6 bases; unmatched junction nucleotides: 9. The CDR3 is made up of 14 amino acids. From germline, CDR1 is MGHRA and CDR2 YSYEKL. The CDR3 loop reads CASSRGQALGEQYF. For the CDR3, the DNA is TGCGCCAGCAGCCGAGGACAGGCCTTGGGCGAGCAGTACTTC.

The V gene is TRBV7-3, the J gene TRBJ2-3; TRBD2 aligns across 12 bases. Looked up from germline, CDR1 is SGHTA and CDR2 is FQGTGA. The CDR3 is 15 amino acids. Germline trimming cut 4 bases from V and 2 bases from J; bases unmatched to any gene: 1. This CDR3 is CASSWTSGTTDTQYF. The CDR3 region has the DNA TGTGCCAGCAGCTGGACTAGCGGGACCACAGATACGCAGTATTTT.